This T cell receptor (beta chain) originates from a study of OX40 agonist ivuxolimab in advanced cancers. Overall study context: Patients receiving dose escalation had hepatocellular carcinoma, melanoma, renal cell or head and neck cancer. Study outcomes and limitations: The authors also found low normalized T-cell clonal expansion in some nonresponders. Researchers did not establish what antigens the expanded peripheral T cells target. CD8+ T cells were the subset that, on average, had more expanded clones than CD4+.

Sequencing was performed with immunoSEQ multiplex PCR; in TCRdb, only in-frame clones are kept and a portion is missing. The sample yields tens of thousands of clones, 77% seen once. CDR1 and CDR2 (germline): SGHRS, YFSETQ. This CDR3 spans 15 amino acids. The V gene lost 1 base and the J gene lost 2 bases, with 13 bases spanning the gap. A remark on this clone: As yet, its antigen is unknown.

The rearrangement links TRBV5-1 to TRBJ2-7; D gene ambiguous. The receptor was isolated from an adult with an advanced solid tumor such as melanoma, head and neck, liver or kidney cancer. Sequenced here: CD4+ or CD8+ T cells sorted from blood, sampled in a trial of the OX40 agonist ivuxolimab. CDR3 residues: CASSLSRSTTYEQYF. CDR3 nucleotides: TGCGCCAGCAGCTTGAGTCGGTCGACAACCTACGAGCAGTACTTC.